This passage covers 16 T cell receptor beta chains from one sample sequenced in a study of glioma-infiltrating T cells. The iRepertoire nested amplicon-rescue multiplex PCR amplified TCR alpha and beta CDR3s from RNA. TCRdb reprocessed the multiplex PCR reads via MiXCR and lists one record per CDR3 protein. This sample has under 200,000 distinct CDR3 sequences, with over 25% found just once. Input material: glioma tissue, nonneoplastic brain tissue, or PBMCs (not recorded which). The source of these receptors is a human donor with low-grade glioma or glioblastoma, undergoing nonglioma brain surgery, or in good health (not recorded which).

This clonotype showed up just a few times. J is TRBJ2-7 and V is TRBV2; D is uncertain. With 8 bases removed from V and 6 bases from J, the gap between germline ends came to 20 bases. The CDR3 is 14 amino acids. Germline assignment: CDR1 SNHLY and CDR2 FYNNEI. The CDR3 DNA follows: TGTGCCAGCGGCCGGTACAGCCTTGGTGTCGAGCAGTACTTC. Translating gives CASGRYSLGVEQYF.

This clonotype was seen ten or more times. This chain joins TRBV7-9 and TRBJ2-5, with D uncertain. Germline loops: CDR1 SEHNR, CDR2 FQNEAQ (reference sequence). This CDR3 is built from 15 residues. Trimming took 5 bases from V and 5 from J, leaving 18 bases between them. The CDR3: CASSPDFSRGETQYF. As DNA, the CDR3 is TGTGCCAGCAGCCCCGATTTTTCCCGTGGTGAGACCCAGTACTTC.

This clonotype has only a few counts. The chain uses TRBV7-9 and TRBJ2-4, with 8 bases fitting TRBD2. The CDR3 length is 16 residues. Germline-derived CDR1 and CDR2 are SEHNR and FQNEAQ (reference sequence). J was trimmed by 2 bases and V by 3 bases; bases with no gene match: 6. The CDR3 DNA is TGTGCCAGCAGCTTTCCTAGGACTAGCTCCAAAAACATTCAGTACTTC. Protein sequence: CASSFPRTSSKNIQYF.

On this clonotype: This may stem from a read error, because a much larger clone lies one nucleotide away. The chain employs TRBV6-2 or TRBV6-3 and TRBJ2-2, with a tentative D call TRBD1 (5 bases). The V gene's germline CDR1 is MNHEY and CDR2 SVGEGT. The CDR3 sequence is 14 residues long. Here the CDR3 DNA reads TGTGCCAGCAGACAGGTTTCAAACAGCGGGGAGCTGTTTTTT. Translation gives CASRQVSNSGELFF.

This clonotype was picked up many times. This chain connects TRBV7-2 to TRBJ2-7; D assignment may be TRBD1 or TRBD2 (5 bases each). The V end was cut by 4 bases, the J end by 3 bases, with 22 bases between. Per germline, CDR1 SGHTA and CDR2 FQGNSA. The CDR3 runs to 17 residues. The CDR3 reads CASSSTLGTVGFYEQYF. The DNA of the CDR3 is TGTGCCAGCAGCTCCACCCTAGGGACGGTAGGATTCTACGAGCAGTACTTC.

Concerning this clonotype itself: A read error is possible here, since a much larger clone lies one base away. The chain employs TRBV18 and TRBJ1-5; D remains ambiguous. Per the germline V gene, CDR1 is KGHSH and CDR2 is LQKENI. The CDR3 has 16 amino acids. Trimming cost V 4 bases and J 2 bases, with 15 bases left between them. The CDR3 reads CASSLNTEGGNQPQHF. CDR3 sequence (DNA): TGTGCCAGCTCACTTAATACAGAGGGTGGCAATCAGCCCCAGCATTTT.

In its sample, this clonotype was seen many times. The chain uses TRBV5-1 and TRBJ2-7; 8 bases match TRBD1. Germline CDR1 SGHRS, CDR2 YFSETQ. J gave up 6 bases and V 1 base, and 6 bases lay outside the gene matches. The CDR3 is 14 amino acids. In DNA, the CDR3 is TGCGCCAGCAGCTTGTCCGCAGGGGGCAGCGAGCAGTACTTC. Protein sequence: CASSLSAGGSEQYF.

The table lists this clonotype with many counts. The rearrangement uses TRBV25-1 and TRBJ2-2, with 12 bases fitting TRBD2. The length of the CDR3 is 18 residues. V gave up 1 base and J gave up 4 bases; unmatched junction bases: 7. Germline-derived CDR1 and CDR2 are MGHDK and SYGVNS. The CDR3 DNA sequence: TGTGCCAGCAGTGAATTGACTAGCGGGAGATTCCGCACCGGGGAGCTGTTTTTT. Translation gives CASSELTSGRFRTGELFF.

The V call is TRBV4-1, the J call TRBJ1-5; a possible D gene is TRBD1 (5 bases). Germline CDR1 reads MGHRA; CDR2 reads YSYEKL. This CDR3 contains 18 residues. Trimming took off 1 base at V and 1 base at J, with 17 bases between the two ends. DNA of the CDR3: TGCGCCAGCAGCCAAGGGATGGCAGGGATCTTGAGCAATCAGCCCCAGCATTTT. It is translated as CASSQGMAGILSNQPQHF.

This clonotype has a count of ten or more. The chain links TRBV7-2 to TRBJ2-1; 8 nucleotides line up with TRBD2. After removal of 0 bases from V and 7 bases from J, the junction contained 11 bases not matched to a gene. CDR1 and CDR2 from the germline V gene are SGHTA and FQGNSA. The CDR3 has 17 amino acids. The CDR3 region has the DNA TGTGCCAGCAGCTTAGCGCTGTCGGGAGGGTCGTCGAATGAGCAGTTCTTC. Its protein is CASSLALSGGSSNEQFF.

The V gene is TRBV27, the J gene TRBJ2-7, with TRBD2 as a possible D gene (7 bases). CDR1 and CDR2 from the germline V gene are MNHEY and SMNVEV (reference sequence). The CDR3 runs 14 residues. V lost 4 bases and J lost 3, with 13 bases in between. The CDR3 nucleotides read TGTGCCAGCAGTTACGGGGGGCAGTACTACGAGCAGTACTTC. It codes for CASSYGGQYYEQYF.

This clonotype was observed many times. The chain carries TRBV2 and TRBJ2-1; D unclear. Looked up from germline, CDR1 is SNHLY and CDR2 is FYNNEI. Between the trimmed V and J ends, which lost 3 bases and 10 bases, there was a span of 10 bases. The CDR3 covers 12 residues. CDR3 amino acids: CASSDPPREQFF. In nucleotides, the CDR3 is TGTGCCAGCAGTGACCCCCCCCGAGAGCAGTTCTTC.

This clonotype was seen ten or more times. The chain uses TRBV7-9 and TRBJ1-2; TRBD1 aligns across 7 bases. Germline CDR1 reads SEHNR; CDR2 reads FQNEAQ (reference sequence). V was pared by 5 bases and J by 8 bases, with 11 bases of the junction left unmatched. The CDR3 contains 14 residues. CDR3 in amino acids: CASSPVGTGVGYTF. As DNA, the CDR3 is TGTGCCAGCAGCCCAGTCGGTACAGGGGTAGGCTACACCTTC. The full variable domain, with the rest looked up from reference TRBV7-9 and TRBJ1-2, is DTGVSQNPRHKITKRGQNVTFRCDPISEHNRLYWYRQTLGQGPEFLTYFQNEAQLEKSRLLSDRFSAERPKGSFSTLEIQRTEQGDSAMYLCASSPVGTGVGYTFGSGTRLTVV.

This clonotype occurred many times. This chain joins TRBV6-2 or TRBV6-3 and TRBJ1-1; D is unclear. CDR1 MNHEY and CDR2 SVGEGT come from the germline V gene. The CDR3 length is 14 residues. V lost 4 bases to trimming and J lost 1 base, with 10 bases between them. The chain's CDR3 is CASSLSAGNTEAFF. The CDR3 DNA reads TGTGCCAGCAGTTTATCAGCAGGGAACACTGAAGCTTTCTTT.

This clonotype was found once. This could be a read error, since a much larger clone is one nucleotide away. J is TRBJ2-3 and V is TRBV7-3, with TRBD2 identical over 8 bases. Germline CDR1 reads SGHTA; CDR2 reads FQGTGA. The V gene end was trimmed by 10 bases and the J gene end by 8 bases; junction bases not matched to a gene: 17. The CDR3 has 15 residues. The CDR3 DNA reads as TGTGCCATCAGTCTGGGAAAGAACAGCGGGGGTACGCAGTATTTT. Translation: CAISLGKNSGGTQYF.

This clonotype was counted ten times or more. The chain employs TRBV2 and TRBJ2-1; 8 nucleotides agree with TRBD1. CDR1 and CDR2 from the germline V gene are SNHLY and FYNNEI. Germline trimming cut 5 bases from V and 10 bases from J; bases unmatched to any gene: 10. This CDR3 region has 14 residues. The CDR3 loop reads CASSTGTGDREQFF. The CDR3 bases are TGTGCCAGCAGTACCGGGACAGGCGACCGGGAGCAGTTCTTC.